The clone carrying this T cell receptor beta chain is medium-sized by share. The antigen remains unidentified. The sample originates from a study of spatial heterogeneity in lung cancer. The overall study: Alpha-chain detections were consistently fewer than beta-chain detections among the sequences.

As for time point: sample taken at primary tumor resection. Findings and limits, study-wide: Coverage of tumor T cells was estimated at roughly 7% for alpha chains and 13% for beta chains. Tumoral mutation counts were tracked by counts of expanded intratumoral alpha and beta TCRs.

TCRdb redid the calling of the 5' RACE reads with MiXCR, one entry per CDR3 protein. Here the sample spans 6,500 to 9,500 distinct CDR3 sequences, more than 10% being singletons. The input for sequencing was lung tumor tissue, taken at surgery. The TCR was taken from a male donor with early-stage non-small cell lung cancer.

This CDR3 is CSVEMGTSATYEQYF. In DNA, the CDR3 is TGCAGCGTTGAAATGGGGACTAGCGCAACCTACGAGCAGTACTTC. This chain joins TRBV29-1 and TRBJ2-7; 10 bases line up with TRBD2. With V trimmed by 2 bases and J by 2 bases, 6 bases remained unmatched. This CDR3 contains 15 residues. From germline, CDR1 is SQVTM and CDR2 ANQGSEA.